This TCR beta chain was documented in a study of breast tumors, draining lymph nodes, adjacent tissues. The lymph nodes were axillary draining lymph nodes from breast cancer patients. Findings and caveats of the study: Most tumor T cells seemingly derive from lymph node, then expand in tumor. Tumor repertoires ranked between lymph nodes and nontumor tissue in diversity, with V and J gene preferences. Compared with basal-like, luminal-like tumors shared significantly more repertoire with nontumor tissue. That most tumor T cells come from lymph nodes remained unproven.

Via MiXCR, TCRdb re-called the multiplex PCR reads, giving one row per CDR3 protein. Found here are 90,000 to 120,000 distinct CDR3 sequences, around 20% of them singletons; the top ten hold under 1.5%. Germline values: CDR1 DFQATT, CDR2 SNEGSKA (reference sequence). The CDR3 length is 15 residues. Trimming took 0 bases from V and 3 from J, leaving 12 bases between them. Ten or more counts support this clonotype. Its target is not known. The rearrangement links TRBV20-1 to TRBJ1-3, with no clear D. The receptor was isolated from a female donor with breast cancer. Some clones in this sample may be carry-over from other donors' samples. Sequencing was carried out using axillary lymph node tissue. CDR3 sequence: CSARDSVRGGNTIYF. CDR3 sequence (DNA): TGCAGTGCTAGAGATTCAGTTAGAGGTGGAAACACCATATATTTT.